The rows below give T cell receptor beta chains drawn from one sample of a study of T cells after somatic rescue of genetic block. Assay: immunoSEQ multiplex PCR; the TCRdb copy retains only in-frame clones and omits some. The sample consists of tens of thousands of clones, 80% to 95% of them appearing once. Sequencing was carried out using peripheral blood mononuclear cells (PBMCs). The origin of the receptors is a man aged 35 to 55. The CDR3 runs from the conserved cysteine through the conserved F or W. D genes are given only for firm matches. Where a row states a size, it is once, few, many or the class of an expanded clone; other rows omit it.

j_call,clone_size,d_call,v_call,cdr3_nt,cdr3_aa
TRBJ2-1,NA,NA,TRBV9,TGTGCCAGCAGCGTAGAAGGGCGGCGCGGGATCAGGATGGGTGAGCAGTTCTTC,CASSVEGRRGIRMGEQFF
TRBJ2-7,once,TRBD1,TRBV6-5,TGTGCCAGCAGCCAGACAGGGGGCAGCGAGCAGTACTTC,CASSQTGGSEQYF
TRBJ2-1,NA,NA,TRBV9,TGTGCCAGCATCACTTGGTCTTCCCGTGGCAATGAGCAGTTCTTC,CASITWSSRGNEQFF
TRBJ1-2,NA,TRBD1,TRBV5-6,TGTGCCAGCAGCTTTTATAACAGGGGCTATGGCTACACCTTC,CASSFYNRGYGYTF
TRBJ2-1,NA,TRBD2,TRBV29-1,TGCAGCGGTCGGGGGACTAGCGAGCACAATGAGCAGTTCTTC,CSGRGTSEHNEQFF
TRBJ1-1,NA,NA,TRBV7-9,TGTGCCAGCAGCTTAGCGCGGGGGCTCTACACTGAAGCTTTCTTT,CASSLARGLYTEAFF
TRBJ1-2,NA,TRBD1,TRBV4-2,TGTGCCAGCAGCGAGAGACAGGGACGGGGCTACACCTTC,CASSERQGRGYTF
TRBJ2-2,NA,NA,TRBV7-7,TGTGCTAGCAGCTGGGGGAACACCGGGGAGCTGTTTTTT,CASSWGNTGELFF
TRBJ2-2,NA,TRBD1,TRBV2,TGTGCCAGCAAGTGGCCGGGACAGGGGGCGCTGAGGACCGGGGAGCTGTTTTTT,CASKWPGQGALRTGELFF
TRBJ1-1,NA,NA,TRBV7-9,TGTGCCAGCAGCTTATTTCGGGCCTTGAACACTGAAGCTTTCTTT,CASSLFRALNTEAFF
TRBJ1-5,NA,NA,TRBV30,TGTGCCTGGAGTGGGCAGCAGAATCAGCCCCAGCATTTT,CAWSGQQNQPQHF
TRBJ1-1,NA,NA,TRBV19,TGTGCCAGTAGTATTCTGGGGATCGGTGAAGCTTTCTTT,CASSILGIGEAFF
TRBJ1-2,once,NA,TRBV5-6,TGTGCCAGCAGCTTGGGTGGGGCGCAACAAAGCTATGGCTACACCTTC,CASSLGGAQQSYGYTF
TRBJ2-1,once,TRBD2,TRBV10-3,TGTGCCATCAGCGGGACTAGCGGGGGGCCCCTGGCTAGTGAGCAGTTCTTC,CAISGTSGGPLASEQFF
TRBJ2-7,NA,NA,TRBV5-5,TGTGCCAGCAGCTTACAGGTCCTCAGCGACGAGCAGTACTTC,CASSLQVLSDEQYF
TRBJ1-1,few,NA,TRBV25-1,TGTGCCAGCAGTGAATTAGGAGAGATGAACACTGAAGCTTTCTTT,CASSELGEMNTEAFF
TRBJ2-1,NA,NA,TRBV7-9,TGTGCCAGCAGCTTTTCCCCCGGGGGTGGGGAGCAGTTCTTC,CASSFSPGGGEQFF
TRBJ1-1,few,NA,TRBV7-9,TGTGCCAGCAGCTTAAATGTCCAGGGCTTAGCTTTCTTT,CASSLNVQGLAFF
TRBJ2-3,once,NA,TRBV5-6,TGTGCCAGCAGCGGGGCTCCTTTCACAGATACGCAGTATTTT,CASSGAPFTDTQYF
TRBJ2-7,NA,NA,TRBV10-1,TGCGCCAGCAGTAAATGGACAGCCTACGAGCAGTACTTC,CASSKWTAYEQYF
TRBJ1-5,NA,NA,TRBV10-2,TGCGCCAGCAGTGAGTCAGTGGGAAATCAGCCCCAGCATTTT,CASSESVGNQPQHF
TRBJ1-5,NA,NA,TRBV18,TGTGCCAGCTCATTGGACGGATTGGAGCCCCAGCATTTT,CASSLDGLEPQHF
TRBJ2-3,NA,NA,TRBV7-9,TGTGCCACCCAGGGGCGGACCAGCGGGAAGGGAGATACGCAGTATTTT,CATQGRTSGKGDTQYF
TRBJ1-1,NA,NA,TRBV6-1,TGTGCCAGCGGTCGGGACACTTGGAACACTGAAGCTTTCTTT,CASGRDTWNTEAFF
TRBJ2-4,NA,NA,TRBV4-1,TGCGCCAGCAGCCAAATGGGACTAGCCAAAAACATTCAGTACTTC,CASSQMGLAKNIQYF
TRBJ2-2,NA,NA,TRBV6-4,TGTGCCAGCAGCTCGGGGGCCCTCGGGGAGCTGTTTTTT,CASSSGALGELFF
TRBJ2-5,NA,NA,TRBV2,TGTGCCAGCAGTAGGGCAGAAGAGACCCAGTACTTC,CASSRAEETQYF
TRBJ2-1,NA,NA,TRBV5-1,TGCGCCAGCAGCCTCCAAAGCGGCCCCGAGCAGTTCTTC,CASSLQSGPEQFF
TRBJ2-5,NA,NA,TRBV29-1,TGCAGCGTTGAGGGCAGCCAAGGAGGGACCCAGTACTTC,CSVEGSQGGTQYF
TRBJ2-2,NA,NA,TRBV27,TGTGCCAGCAGTTCATATCCCCCCGGGCTTAGGGAAGGCACCGGGGAGCTGTTTTTT,CASSSYPPGLREGTGELFF